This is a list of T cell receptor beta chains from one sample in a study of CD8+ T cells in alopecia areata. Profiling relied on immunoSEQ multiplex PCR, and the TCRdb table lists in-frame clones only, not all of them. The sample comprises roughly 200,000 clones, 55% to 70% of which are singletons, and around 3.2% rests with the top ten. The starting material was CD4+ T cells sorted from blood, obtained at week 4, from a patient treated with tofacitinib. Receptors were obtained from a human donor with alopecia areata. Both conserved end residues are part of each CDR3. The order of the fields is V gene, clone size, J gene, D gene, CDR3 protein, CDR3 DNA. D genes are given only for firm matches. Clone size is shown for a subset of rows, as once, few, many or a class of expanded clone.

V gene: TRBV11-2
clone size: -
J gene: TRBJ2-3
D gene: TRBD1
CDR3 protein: CASSLGDSADTQYF
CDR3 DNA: TGTGCCAGCAGCTTGGGGGACAGTGCAGATACGCAGTATTTT

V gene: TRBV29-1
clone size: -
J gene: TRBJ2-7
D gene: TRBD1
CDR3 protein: CSVATGQGVYEQYF
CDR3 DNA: TGCAGCGTTGCAACGGGACAGGGGGTATACGAGCAGTACTTC

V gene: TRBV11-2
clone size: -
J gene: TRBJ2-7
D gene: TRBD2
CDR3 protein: CASSLDGGGISYEQYF
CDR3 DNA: TGTGCCAGCAGCTTAGATGGCGGGGGGATTTCCTACGAGCAGTACTTC

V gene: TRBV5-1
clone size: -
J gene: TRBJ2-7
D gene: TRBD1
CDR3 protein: CASRPYGQGYEQYF
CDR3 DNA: TGCGCCAGCAGACCCTACGGACAGGGCTACGAGCAGTACTTC

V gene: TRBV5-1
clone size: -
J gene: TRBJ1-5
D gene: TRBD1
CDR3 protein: CASSPDGQGDQPQHF
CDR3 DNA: TGCGCCAGCAGCCCGGATGGACAGGGAGATCAGCCCCAGCATTTT

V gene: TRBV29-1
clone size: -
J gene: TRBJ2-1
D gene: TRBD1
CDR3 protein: CSVVGQGKNEQFF
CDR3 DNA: TGCAGCGTTGTGGGACAGGGGAAAAATGAGCAGTTCTTC

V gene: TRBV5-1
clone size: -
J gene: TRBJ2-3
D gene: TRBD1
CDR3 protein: CASSLTGQGTDTQYF
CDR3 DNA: TGCGCCAGCAGCCTTACTGGACAGGGCACAGATACGCAGTATTTT

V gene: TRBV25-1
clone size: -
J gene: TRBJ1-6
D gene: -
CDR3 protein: CASSDFGQTNSPLHF
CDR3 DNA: TGTGCCAGCAGTGATTTTGGCCAGACGAATTCACCCCTCCACTTT

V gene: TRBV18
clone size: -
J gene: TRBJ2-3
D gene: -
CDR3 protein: CASSPQYLDTDTQYF
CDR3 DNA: TGTGCCAGCTCACCCCAGTACCTTGACACAGATACGCAGTATTTT

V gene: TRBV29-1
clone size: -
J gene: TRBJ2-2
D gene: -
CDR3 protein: CSVDRRTGELFF
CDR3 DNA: TGCAGCGTTGACAGGCGCACCGGGGAGCTGTTTTTT

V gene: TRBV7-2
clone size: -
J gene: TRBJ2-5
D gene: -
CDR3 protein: CASSSARKETQYF
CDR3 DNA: TGTGCCAGCAGCTCCGCTAGGAAAGAGACCCAGTACTTC

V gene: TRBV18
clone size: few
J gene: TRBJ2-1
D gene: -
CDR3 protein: CASSPRGTSATRVYNEQFF
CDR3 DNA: TGTGCCAGCTCACCCCGAGGGACGTCGGCGACTCGGGTCTACAATGAGCAGTTCTTC

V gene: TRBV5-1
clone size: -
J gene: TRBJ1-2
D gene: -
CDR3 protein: CASSPTRGAYGYTF
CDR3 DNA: TGCGCCAGCAGCCCGACACGTGGGGCCTATGGCTACACCTTC

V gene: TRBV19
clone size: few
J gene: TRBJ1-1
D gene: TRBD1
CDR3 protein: CAIRQGEAFF
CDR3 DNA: TGTGCCATAAGACAGGGTGAAGCTTTCTTT

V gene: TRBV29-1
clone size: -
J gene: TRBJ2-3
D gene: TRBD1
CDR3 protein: CSVDRETDTQYF
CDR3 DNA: TGCAGCGTCGACAGGGAAACAGATACGCAGTATTTT

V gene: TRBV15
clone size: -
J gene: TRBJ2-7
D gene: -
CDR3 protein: CATSNQYEQCF
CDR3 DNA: TGTGCCACCAGCAATCAGTACGAGCAGTGCTTC

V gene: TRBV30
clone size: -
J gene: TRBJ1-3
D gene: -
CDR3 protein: CAWTSGEGNTIYF
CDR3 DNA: TGTGCCTGGACATCAGGGGAAGGAAACACCATATATTTT

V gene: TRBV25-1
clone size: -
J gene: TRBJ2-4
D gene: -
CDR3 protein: CASSEWTRGDIQYF
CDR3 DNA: TGTGCCAGCAGTGAATGGACCCGAGGGGACATTCAGTACTTC

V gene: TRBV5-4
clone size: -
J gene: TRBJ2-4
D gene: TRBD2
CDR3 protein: CASSLNWGGDIQYF
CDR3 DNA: TGTGCCAGCAGCTTGAACTGGGGGGGTGACATTCAGTACTTC

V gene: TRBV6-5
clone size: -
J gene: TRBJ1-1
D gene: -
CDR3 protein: CASSYSIGREAFF
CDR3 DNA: TGTGCCAGCAGTTACTCGATAGGAAGGGAAGCTTTCTTT

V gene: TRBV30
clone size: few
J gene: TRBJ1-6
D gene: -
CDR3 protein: CAWNGAQGGPLHF
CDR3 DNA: TGTGCCTGGAATGGGGCACAGGGAGGGCCCCTCCACTTT

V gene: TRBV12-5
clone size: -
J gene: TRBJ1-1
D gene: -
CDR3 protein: CASGPRGTEAFF
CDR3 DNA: TGTGCTAGTGGCCCGCGGGGCACTGAAGCTTTCTTT